Listed below are T cell receptor beta chains from one sample, sequenced in a study of cytomegalovirus exposure and HLA in healthy donors. Generated by immunoSEQ multiplex PCR, the TCRdb table keeps only in-frame clones and is missing some. Of 100,000 to 150,000 clones detected, approximately 89% appear once; the ten largest clones hold more than 0.95%. What was sequenced was PBMCs. The receptors originated from a woman aged 18 to 35 in good health and CMV-seronegative. Each CDR3 is given with its conserved first and last residue. D genes are given only for firm matches.

>TRBJ2-1|TRBV2|TRBD1
CARQYLDRATNNEQFF
TGTGCCAGACAATACTTAGACAGGGCCACTAACAATGAGCAGTTCTTC
>TRBJ2-7|TRBV9|-
CASSERGRGFREQYF
TGTGCCAGCAGCGAGAGGGGCAGGGGATTTCGGGAGCAGTACTTC
>TRBJ2-1|TRBV5-1|TRBD2
CASSFGTSGGSWNEQFF
TGCGCCAGCAGCTTCGGGACTAGCGGGGGCTCCTGGAATGAGCAGTTCTTC
>TRBJ2-3|TRBV5-1|-
CASSPGSVTDTQYF
TGCGCCAGCAGCCCGGGTTCCGTCACAGATACGCAGTATTTT
>TRBJ1-1|TRBV7-8|-
CASSFTGPRTEAFF
TGTGCCAGCAGCTTCACAGGCCCCAGAACTGAAGCTTTCTTT
>TRBJ1-6|TRBV7-3|-
CASSLLPVSPLHF
TGTGCCAGCAGCTTACTCCCGGTTTCACCCCTCCACTTT
>TRBJ2-7|TRBV27|-
CASSQTGGVEQYF
TGTGCCAGCAGCCAAACAGGGGGGGTCGAGCAGTACTTC
>TRBJ1-6|TRBV7-9|-
CASSPPGSPLHF
TGTGCCAGCAGCCCTCCAGGTTCACCCCTCCACTTT
>TRBJ2-7|TRBV10-3|TRBD1
CAIRSGTGVYEQYF
TGTGCCATCAGGTCGGGGACAGGGGTCTACGAGCAGTACTTC
>TRBJ2-7|TRBV6-1|-
CASIDPRGAYEQYF
TGTGCCAGCATCGATCCCAGGGGGGCCTACGAGCAGTACTTC
>TRBJ1-5|TRBV6-5|-
CASSYGGAGNQPQHF
TGTGCCAGCAGTTACGGGGGCGCGGGCAATCAGCCCCAGCATTTT
>TRBJ1-2|TRBV6-1|-
CASSSDSNYGYTF
TGTGCCAGCAGTTCCGACAGCAACTATGGCTACACCTTC
>TRBJ2-7|TRBV19|TRBD1
CASSGQGSYEQYF
TGTGCCAGTAGCGGACAGGGTTCCTACGAGCAGTACTTC
>TRBJ2-2|TRBV9|-
CASSPYTGELFF
TGTGCCAGCAGCCCGTACACCGGGGAGCTGTTTTTT
>TRBJ2-2|TRBV5-4|TRBD2
CASSLGGLADGELFF
TGTGCCAGCAGCTTGGGGGGACTAGCGGACGGGGAGCTGTTTTTT
>TRBJ2-1|TRBV11-3|TRBD2
CASSFSGTSGGKNEQFF
TGTGCCAGCAGCTTTTCTGGGACTAGCGGGGGGAAAAATGAGCAGTTCTTC